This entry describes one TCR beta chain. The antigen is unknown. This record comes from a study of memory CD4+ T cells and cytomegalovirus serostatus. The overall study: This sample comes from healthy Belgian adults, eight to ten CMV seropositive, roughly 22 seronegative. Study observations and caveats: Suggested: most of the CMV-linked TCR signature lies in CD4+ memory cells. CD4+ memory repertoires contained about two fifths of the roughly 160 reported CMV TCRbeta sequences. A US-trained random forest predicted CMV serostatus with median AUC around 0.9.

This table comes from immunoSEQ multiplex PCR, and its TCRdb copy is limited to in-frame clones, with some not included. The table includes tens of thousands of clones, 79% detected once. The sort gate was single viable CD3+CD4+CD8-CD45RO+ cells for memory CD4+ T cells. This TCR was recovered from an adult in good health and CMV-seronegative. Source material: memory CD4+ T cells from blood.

CDR3 sequence: CASSLPKGLPSTDTQYF. In DNA form, the CDR3 reads TGTGCCAGCAGCTTACCCAAGGGACTGCCTAGCACAGATACGCAGTATTTT. This chain uses TRBV11-2 with TRBJ2-3, with TRBD2 as a possible D gene (6 bases). There are 17 residues in the CDR3. V lost 2 bases and J 0 bases, leaving 15 bases between the germline ends. Germline V gene data show CDR1 as SGHAT and CDR2 as FQNNGV.